Below, 28 T cell receptor beta chains from the same sample are listed, as sequenced in a study of blood T cell repertoires in COVID-19. Only in-frame clones appear in the TCRdb table, and some are missing; sequencing was by immunoSEQ multiplex PCR. This table has 65,000 to 90,000 clones, 70% to 85% appearing once. Material for sequencing was peripheral blood. All receptors come from an older woman with acute or convalescent COVID-19.

J is TRBJ1-4 and V is TRBV5-5, with D possibly TRBD1 on 5 matching bases. The CDR3 sequence is 16 residues long. Trimming removed 2 bases from V and 1 base from J, with 12 bases in between. The V gene's germline CDR1 is SGHKS and CDR2 YYEKEE (reference sequence). In DNA form, the CDR3 reads TGTGCCAGCAGCTTCAGGGTTAGGGGAACTAATGAAAAACTGTTTTTT. It encodes CASSFRVRGTNEKLFF.

The chain links TRBV7-9 to TRBJ1-6, with 7 nucleotides matching TRBD1. The CDR3 totals 15 residues. V shed 2 bases and J 10 bases; nucleotides not matched to a gene: 8. Looked up from germline, CDR1 is SEHNR and CDR2 is FQNEAQ (reference sequence). CDR3 loop: CASSLYQGDRSPLHF. CDR3 bases: TGTGCCAGCAGCTTATATCAGGGGGATAGGTCACCCCTCCACTTT.

The rearrangement links TRBV6-1 to TRBJ2-3; 10 bases align to TRBD2. Germline V lookup: CDR1 MNHNS, CDR2 SASEGT. The CDR3 runs 18 residues. The trim removed 4 bases at V and 2 bases at J, leaving 12 bases unmatched. DNA for the CDR3: TGTGCCAGCAGTGGACTAGCGGGCCGCCGGGGGATCACAGATACGCAGTATTTT. It is translated as CASSGLAGRRGITDTQYF.

V and J are TRBV11-3 and TRBJ2-5; D is unclear. The V end was cut by 0 bases, the J end by 6 bases, with 8 bases between. Looked up from germline, CDR1 is SGHNT and CDR2 is YENEEA. The CDR3 totals 13 residues. CDR3 nucleotide sequence: TGTGCCAGCAGCTTAGACAGGAAACAGACCCAGTACTTC. As protein: CASSLDRKQTQYF. The entire variable domain, with the rest obtained from reference TRBV11-3 and TRBJ2-5, is as follows: EAGVVQSPRYKIIEKKQPVAFWCNPISGHNTLYWYLQNLGQGPELLIRYENEEAVDDSQLPKDRFSAERLKGVDSTLKIQPAELGDSAVYLCASSLDRKQTQYFGPGTRLLVL.

This clone was counted a single time. The chain employs TRBV28 and TRBJ1-4; 8 nucleotides align to TRBD1. CDR1 MDHEN and CDR2 SYDVKM come from the germline V gene. This CDR3 comprises 17 residues. J lost 0 bases, V lost 6 bases, and 9 bases had no gene match. Here the CDR3 DNA reads TGTGCCAGCAGCGGGACAGGCCGAGGAGCAACTAATGAAAAACTGTTTTTT. Encoded protein: CASSGTGRGATNEKLFF. Full variable domain (outside the CDR3, taken from reference TRBV28 and TRBJ1-4): DVKVTQSSRYLVKRTGEKVFLECVQDMDHENMFWYRQDPGLGLRLIYFSYDVKMKEKGDIPEGYSVSREKKERFSLILESASTNQTSMYLCASSGTGRGATNEKLFFGSGTQLSVL.

In nucleotides, the CDR3 is TGTGCCAGTAGGATGCTAGCGGGAGTAGATACGCAGTATTTT. It translates to CASRMLAGVDTQYF. The chain is built from TRBV19 and TRBJ2-3; 10 bases align to TRBD2. In germline, CDR1 is LNHDA, CDR2 SQIVND (reference sequence). J lost 5 bases, V lost 6 bases, and 5 bases had no gene match. This CDR3 has 14 residues.

In this sample, this clone turned up a few times. V is TRBV5-4 and J is TRBJ2-7, with D possibly TRBD1 on 7 matching bases. The germline V gene has CDR1 SGHNT and CDR2 YYREEE (reference sequence). Trimming left V 9 bases short and J 2 bases short, with 12 bases between. The length of the CDR3 is 12 residues. DNA of the CDR3: TGTGCCACGGGGGACAGACCCTACGAGCAGTACTTC. Translating it yields CATGDRPYEQYF.

The chain has TRBV25-1 and TRBJ1-1; tentatively, D is TRBD1 (6 bases). V lost 2 bases and J 3 bases, leaving 13 bases between the germline ends. Germline V gene data show CDR1 as MGHDK and CDR2 as SYGVNS. This CDR3 region has 15 residues. CDR3 protein: CASSESGQGYTEAFF. Written as DNA, the CDR3 is TGTGCCAGCAGTGAAAGCGGTCAGGGGTACACTGAAGCTTTCTTT.

This clone was recorded once. Other nucleotide sequences from this sample produce the same CDR3. This chain uses TRBV2 with TRBJ2-7, with 7 bases identical to TRBD1. The CDR3 is 13 residues long. V lost 5 bases to trimming and J lost 1 base; unmatched junction nucleotides: 2. CDR1 is SNHLY and CDR2 is FYNNEI in the germline V gene. The CDR3, as DNA: TGTGCCAGCAGTAGGGACAGTTCCTACGAGCAGTACTTC. Protein: CASSRDSSYEQYF.

This clone occurred once. This chain joins TRBV3-1 (or the pseudogene TRBV3-2) and TRBJ1-3; D is possibly TRBD1 (6 bases). Trimming removed 5 bases from V and 3 bases from J, with 17 bases in between. CDR3 length equals 16 residues. Germline V lookup: CDR1 LGHDT, CDR2 YNNKEL (reference sequence). The CDR3 loop reads CASSSIPRGYGNTIYF. Here the CDR3 DNA reads TGTGCCAGCAGCTCTATCCCCAGGGGCTATGGAAACACCATATATTTT.

The chain couples TRBV5-1 to TRBJ1-1; possibly TRBD1 for D (6 bases). This CDR3 is 15 amino acids long. Per the germline V gene, CDR1 is SGHRS and CDR2 is YFSETQ. Trimming cost V 1 base and J 6 bases, with 16 bases left between them. CDR3 amino acids: CASSLRPTGSAEAFF. Written as DNA, the CDR3 is TGCGCCAGCAGCTTGAGGCCCACAGGGTCCGCTGAAGCTTTCTTT. The complete variable domain, with remaining parts taken from reference TRBV5-1 and TRBJ1-1, reads KAGVTQTPRYLIKTRGQQVTLSCSPISGHRSVSWYQQTPGQGLQFLFEYFSETQRNKGNFPGRFSGRQFSNSRSEMNVSTLELGDSALYLCASSLRPTGSAEAFFGQGTRLTVV.

The V gene is TRBV11-3, the J gene TRBJ1-3; D is undetermined. V dropped 2 bases and J dropped 4 bases, with 6 bases sitting between them. The CDR3 is made up of 13 amino acids. Germline loops: CDR1 SGHNT, CDR2 YENEEA. This CDR3 reads CASSLSGGNTIYF. The DNA for the CDR3 is TGTGCCAGCAGCTTATCGGGGGGAAACACCATATATTTT. The variable domain in full, completed from reference TRBV11-3 and TRBJ1-3, reads EAGVVQSPRYKIIEKKQPVAFWCNPISGHNTLYWYLQNLGQGPELLIRYENEEAVDDSQLPKDRFSAERLKGVDSTLKIQPAELGDSAVYLCASSLSGGNTIYFGEGSWLTVV.

V gene TRBV28 combines with J gene TRBJ1-5; 7 bases fit TRBD1. There are 17 residues in the CDR3. Germline-derived CDR1 and CDR2 are MDHEN and SYDVKM. J was trimmed by 2 bases and V by 1 base; bases with no gene match: 8. The CDR3 DNA follows: TGTGCCAGCAGTTTATATGGGGGACAGTTGGGCAATCAGCCCCAGCATTTT. This gives the protein CASSLYGGQLGNQPQHF.

The V call is TRBV24-1, the J call TRBJ1-5, with TRBD1 matching over 7 bases. CDR3 size: 16 residues. Germline loops: CDR1 KGHDR, CDR2 SFDVKD. With V trimmed by 5 bases and J by 2 bases, 8 bases remained unmatched. The CDR3 coding sequence is TGTGCCACCAGTGGTCGGGGGGGGACAGGCAATCAGCCCCAGCATTTT. Translated: CATSGRGGTGNQPQHF.

The V gene is TRBV5-1, the J gene TRBJ2-3, with D maybe TRBD1 (6 bases). The CDR3 contains 16 residues. CDR1 and CDR2 (germline): SGHRS, YFSETQ. Trimming cost V 0 bases and J 4 bases, with 15 bases left between them. CDR3 sequence: CASSLAVVEGADTQYF. The CDR3 region has the DNA TGCGCCAGCAGCTTGGCCGTGGTAGAGGGGGCAGATACGCAGTATTTT.

The genes are TRBV5-6 and TRBJ1-2; 10 nucleotides align to TRBD1. This CDR3 is 16 amino acids long. The germline gives CDR1 SGHDT, CDR2 YYEEEE. V lost 1 base to trimming and J lost 6 bases; unmatched junction nucleotides: 9. The chain's CDR3 is CASSLKGADRGHGYTF. The CDR3 bases are TGTGCCAGCAGCTTGAAAGGGGCCGACAGGGGGCATGGCTACACCTTC.

The J gene is TRBJ1-6, the V gene TRBV27; 10 bases are shared with TRBD1. J gave up 3 bases and V 6 bases, and 5 bases lay outside the gene matches. CDR1 is MNHEY, CDR2 SMNVEV, per germline (reference sequence). This CDR3 has 16 amino acids. The CDR3 bases are TGTGCCAGCAGCACGACAGGGGGCCACTATAATTCACCCCTCCACTTT. As protein: CASSTTGGHYNSPLHF.

The chain uses TRBV10-3 and TRBJ1-2; the match to TRBD1 covers 8 bases. The CDR3 has 14 residues. Germline CDR1 reads ENHRY; CDR2 reads SYGVKD. Trimming took 6 bases from V and 6 from J; bases not matched to a gene: 9. CDR3 coding DNA: TGTGCCATCAGGAAGGGACAGGAGGCGGATGGCTACACCTTC. Translated: CAIRKGQEADGYTF.

V is TRBV2 and J is TRBJ1-5; tentatively, D is TRBD1 (6 bases). This CDR3 comprises 14 residues. Germline assignment: CDR1 SNHLY and CDR2 FYNNEI. Trimming took off 6 bases at V and 2 bases at J, with 11 bases between the two ends. For the CDR3, the DNA is TGTGCCAGCAGACAGGGTAGGGGCAATCAGCCCCAGCATTTT. Translating gives CASRQGRGNQPQHF.

CDR3 in amino acids: CASSPFRGGARFGELFF. The CDR3 DNA sequence: TGTGCCAGTAGCCCTTTCCGCGGGGGGGCGCGTTTCGGGGAGCTGTTTTTT. V is TRBV19 and J is TRBJ2-2, with 9 bases aligning to TRBD2. Trimming took 6 bases from V and 7 from J; bases not matched to a gene: 15. Germline assignment: CDR1 LNHDA and CDR2 SQIVND (reference sequence). The CDR3 is 17 residues long.

This clone has a handful of counts. The CDR3 DNA follows: TGTGCCAGCAGCCTAAGCGGGGGGACTGGTTACGAGCAGTACTTC. Its translation is CASSLSGGTGYEQYF. The chain uses TRBV4-2 and TRBJ2-7; TRBD2 aligns across 9 bases. This CDR3 region has 15 residues. Germline V CDR1 and CDR2: LGHNA, YNFKEQ. Germline trimming cut 4 bases from V and 4 bases from J; bases unmatched to any gene: 8.

The chain couples TRBV5-1 to TRBJ1-2; TRBD1 matches at 8 bases. V lost 0 bases and J lost 5; bases outside the gene matches: 3. Germline assignment: CDR1 SGHRS and CDR2 YFSETQ. This CDR3 has 14 residues. The CDR3 loop is CASSLGGTGYGYTF. The CDR3 nucleotides read TGCGCCAGCAGCTTGGGCGGGACAGGTTATGGCTACACCTTC.

V gene TRBV19 combines with J gene TRBJ1-5; maybe TRBD1 (5 bases). The germline CDR1 and CDR2 sequences are LNHDA and SQIVND (reference sequence). CDR3 length: 13 amino acids. With 6 bases removed from V and 2 bases from J, the gap between germline ends came to 8 bases. DNA for the CDR3: TGTGCCAGTAGGGGGGAGGGCAATCAGCCCCAGCATTTT. Encoded protein: CASRGEGNQPQHF.

The chain couples TRBV15 to TRBJ2-2; D gene unclear. Germline CDR1 reads LNHNV; CDR2 reads YYDKDF (reference sequence). Trimming removed 0 bases at V and 0 bases at J, with 5 bases between. This CDR3 region has 15 residues. The CDR3 DNA follows: TGTGCCACCAGCAGAGAAACAACGAACACCGGGGAGCTGTTTTTT. Translated: CATSRETTNTGELFF.

This chain uses TRBV11-3 with TRBJ2-5, with D perhaps matching TRBD2 (5 bases). Trimming took off 5 bases at V and 4 bases at J, with 14 bases between the two ends. The CDR3 contains 14 residues. Germline CDR1 reads SGHNT; CDR2 reads YENEEA. This chain's CDR3 is CASSPNPGRETQYF. CDR3 in DNA: TGTGCCAGCAGCCCGAACCCGGGGAGAGAGACCCAGTACTTC.

V is TRBV7-8 and J is TRBJ1-1; no clear D gene. The CDR3 loop spans 13 amino acids. In germline, CDR1 is SGHVS, CDR2 FQNEAQ. Trimming took off 4 bases at V and 11 bases at J, with 17 bases between the two ends. CDR3 DNA: TGTGCCAGCAGCTCCATAACGGGGTTAAGTGCTTTCTTT. Translating it yields CASSSITGLSAFF.

The chain joins TRBV30 to TRBJ2-1, with 12 bases identical to TRBD2. The V and J ends lost 8 bases and 15 bases, in that order; junction bases with no gene match: 20. The CDR3 is 15 residues long. Germline CDR1 GTSNPN, CDR2 SVGIG (reference sequence). The CDR3 is CAHRPVLAGGGRAFF. The CDR3 nucleotides read TGTGCCCACCGTCCGGTCCTAGCGGGAGGGGGGCGCGCGTTCTTC. Full variable domain (rest looked up from reference TRBV30 and TRBJ2-1): SQTIHQWPATLVQPVGSPLSLECTVEGTSNPNLYWYRQAAGRGLQLLFYSVGIGQISSEVPQNLSASRPQDRQFILSSKKLLLSDSGFYLCAHRPVLAGGGRAFFGPGTRLTVL.

The chain joins TRBV5-1 to TRBJ2-2; the match to TRBD2 covers 11 bases. Trimming took 2 bases from V and 4 from J; bases not matched to a gene: 10. This CDR3 has 18 amino acids. Germline V CDR1 and CDR2: SGHRS, YFSETQ. The DNA of the CDR3 is TGCGCCAGCAGCTTTTCCATAGCGGGAGGGCTCGGCACCGGGGAGCTGTTTTTT. It translates to CASSFSIAGGLGTGELFF. Complete variable domain (other parts from reference TRBV5-1 and TRBJ2-2): KAGVTQTPRYLIKTRGQQVTLSCSPISGHRSVSWYQQTPGQGLQFLFEYFSETQRNKGNFPGRFSGRQFSNSRSEMNVSTLELGDSALYLCASSFSIAGGLGTGELFFGEGSRLTVL.